These 24 T cell receptor beta chains came from one sample sequenced in a study of molecular identifiers for immune sequencing clone quantification. TCRdb reprocessed the PCR reads via MiXCR and lists one record per CDR3 protein. The sample yields approximately 630,000 distinct CDR3 sequences, about 25% seen once. The specimen was naive CD8+ T cells from blood, with Jurkat cell RNA spiked in. Documented subset: FACS-sorted CD8+CD4-CCR7+CD45RA+ naive T cells. These receptors were collected from a human donor in good health. Some libraries in this study had Jurkat cell RNA spiked in.

This chain connects TRBV19 to TRBJ2-1, with TRBD2 identical over 8 bases. The CDR3 contains 15 residues. With V trimmed by 7 bases and J by 4 bases, 9 bases remained unmatched. Germline CDR1 is LNHDA and CDR2 is SQIVND (reference sequence). CDR3 nucleotide sequence: TGTGCCAGTAACCCGACTAGCGACTTGTACAATGAGCAGTTCTTC. Amino acids: CASNPTSDLYNEQFF.

As to this clonotype: It may be a read error: a sequence one base away is much more abundant. It is likely a read error, because the conserved phenylalanine at the end of the CDR3 is missing. This rearrangement joins TRBV5-6 to TRBJ2-7; D may match TRBD1 or TRBD2 (6 bases each). V lost 5 bases and J lost 4, with 37 bases in between. The V gene's germline CDR1 is SGHDT and CDR2 YYEEEE. The CDR3 is made up of 21 amino acids. Written as DNA, the CDR3 is TGTGCCAGCAGTGATCCCGGGACATGGTCCAGGGATCTTACTAGCTGGTACGAGCAGTACTCC. Its protein product is CASSDPGTWSRDLTSWYEQYS.

In its sample, this clonotype was seen a few times. The chain employs TRBV14 and TRBJ1-2, with D maybe TRBD1 (5 bases). Trimming removed 4 bases from V and 10 bases from J, with 19 bases in between. Germline V lookup: CDR1 SGHDN, CDR2 FVKESK. This CDR3 region has 14 residues. CDR3 bases: TGTGCCAGCAGCCTCGCTGGGGCAGCAGAAGTCTACACCTTC. Translation: CASSLAGAAEVYTF.

About this clonotype itself: A much bigger clone sits one base away, suggesting this may be a read error. This chain links TRBV5-1 with TRBJ2-3; a possible D gene is TRBD1 (6 bases). The J call may be incorrect, as the DNA end agrees better with TRBJ1-5. This CDR3 has 15 residues. Germline V lookup: CDR1 SGHRS, CDR2 YFSETQ. The CDR3 nucleotides read TGCGCCAGCAGCTCCCGAGGGGGTGTCTCAGATACGCAGCATTTT. Translated, it gives CASSSRGGVSDTQHF.

This clonotype was observed at least ten times. The rearrangement joins TRBV21-1 to TRBJ1-5; the table's D call TRBD1 went unverified against the DNA. TRBV21-1 is marked as a pseudogene. This CDR3 region has 15 residues. CDR3 sequence (DNA): TGTGCCAGCAGCATTGCAGTGACAGGCAATCAGCCCCAGCATTTT. Its protein product is CASSIAVTGNQPQHF.

This clonotype was counted many times. The rearrangement joins TRBV20-1 to TRBJ1-2; the D is unclear. CDR1 and CDR2 (germline): DFQATT, SNEGSKA (reference sequence). Trimming took 5 bases from V and 7 from J, leaving 17 bases between them. The CDR3 is 13 amino acids. The chain's CDR3 is CSALGSGELGYTF. The CDR3, as DNA: TGCAGTGCTCTAGGGAGCGGTGAACTTGGCTACACCTTC.

In regard to this clonotype: One end of the junction fails to match germline, which may point to a read error. The CDR3: CAGSLGTNTEAFF. For the CDR3, the DNA is TGTGCCGGCAGTTTAGGGACAAACACTGAAGCTTTCTTT. The rearrangement uses TRBV27 and TRBJ1-1; D possibly corresponds to TRBD1 (6 bases). This CDR3 comprises 13 residues. Germline-derived CDR1 and CDR2 are MNHEY and SMNVEV (reference sequence).

Concerning this clonotype itself: This sequence may be a read error, since a much larger clone differs from it by one base. Likely a read error: the CDR3 ends without its conserved phenylalanine or tryptophan. The chain combines TRBV9 with TRBJ2-3; 8 nucleotides match TRBD2. Trimming took 4 bases from V and 2 from J; bases not matched to a gene: 9. Germline V gene data show CDR1 as SGDLS and CDR2 as YYNGEE. This CDR3 comprises 16 residues. Here the CDR3 reads CASSPRSGGPTDTQYS. CDR3 sequence (DNA): TGTGCCAGCAGCCCTAGGAGCGGGGGCCCCACAGATACGCAGTATTCT.

On this clonotype: One end of the junction varies from germline; a read error may be responsible. The V gene is TRBV5-3, the J gene TRBJ2-5; no clear D. TRBV5-3 is noted as an ORF with a role that remains uncertain. The CDR3 totals 13 residues. The CDR3 DNA reads as TGTGCCAGCAGCTTTAGCCCAGCCTCCCCCCAGTACTTC. This encodes CASSFSPASPQYF.

V is TRBV7-9 and J is TRBJ2-7, with TRBD2 matching 8 bases. The CDR3 sequence is 14 residues long. Germline values: CDR1 SEHNR, CDR2 FQNEAQ (reference sequence). J lost 5 bases, V lost 4 bases, and 7 bases had no gene match. CDR3 DNA sequence: TGTGCCAGCAGCTATGGCGGGAGGATCAACGAGCAGTACTTC. Its translation is CASSYGGRINEQYF.

This clonotype was picked up many times. The rearrangement joins TRBV6-5 to TRBJ1-5; D remains unclear. The CDR3 runs to 14 residues. Trimming pared 6 bases from V and 3 bases from J, leaving 12 bases between. CDR1 is MNHEY, CDR2 SVGAGI, per germline. The CDR3 nucleotides are TGTGCCAGCAGAGCCGAGGGATTCAATCAGCCCCAGCATTTT. Amino acids: CASRAEGFNQPQHF.

This clonotype was recorded many times. The gene calls are TRBV11-2 and TRBJ2-3, with 14 bases lining up with TRBD2. Per germline, CDR1 SGHAT and CDR2 FQNNGV. This CDR3 is built from 19 residues. V lost 3 bases and J lost 3; bases outside the gene matches: 11. In DNA form, the CDR3 reads TGTGCCAGCAGCTTGCAGGGGGGACTAGCGGGAGCATTTACAGATACGCAGTATTTT. It yields the protein CASSLQGGLAGAFTDTQYF.

This clonotype showed up many times. The J gene is TRBJ2-1, the V gene TRBV7-8, with 9 bases fitting TRBD2. CDR1 is SGHVS, CDR2 FQNEAQ, per germline. This CDR3 is built from 17 residues. With V trimmed by 1 base and J by 0 bases, 4 bases remained unmatched. In nucleotides, the CDR3 is TGTGCCAGCAGCTTAGTAAGCGGGGGGAGCTCCTACAATGAGCAGTTCTTC. Translation: CASSLVSGGSSYNEQFF.

V and J are TRBV20-1 and TRBJ2-7; 7 nucleotides agree with TRBD1. Germline CDR1 DFQATT, CDR2 SNEGSKA (reference sequence). The CDR3 extends over 13 amino acids. J lost 2 bases, V lost 5 bases, and 6 bases had no gene match. As DNA, the CDR3 is TGCAGTGCTCAACCGGGGACAGCCTACGAGCAGTACTTC. It is translated as CSAQPGTAYEQYF.

Only a few counts were recorded for this clonotype. The chain links TRBV7-2 to TRBJ1-1, with D possibly TRBD1 on 5 matching bases. The germline CDR1 and CDR2 sequences are SGHTA and FQGNSA. Trimming stripped 1 base from V and 1 base from J, with 19 bases between. The CDR3 loop spans 18 amino acids. For the CDR3, the DNA is TGTGCCAGCAGCTTAGGGTGGGGTCGCGACAGCGAGAACACTGAAGCTTTCTTT. It is translated as CASSLGWGRDSENTEAFF.

In the case of this clonotype: A read error may produce the germline difference seen at one junction end. The chain recombines TRBV13 with TRBJ2-7, with 9 bases identical to TRBD2. Germline-derived CDR1 and CDR2 are PRHDT and FYEKMQ (reference sequence). The CDR3 length is 15 residues. The CDR3: CAGSLTSGSSYEQYF. The CDR3 coding sequence is TGTGCCGGCAGCCTTACTAGCGGGTCCTCCTACGAGCAGTACTTC. The full variable domain, with the rest looked up from reference TRBV13 and TRBJ2-7, is AAGVIQSPRHLIKEKRETATLKCYPIPRHDTVYWYQQGPGQDPQFLISFYEKMQSDKGSIPDRFSAQQFSDYHSELNMSSLELGDSALYFCAGSLTSGSSYEQYFGPGTRLTVT.

Notes on this clonotype: One end of the junction fails to match germline, which may point to a read error. The rearrangement links TRBV5-1 to TRBJ2-5; 7 nucleotides align to TRBD1. Germline CDR1 SGHRS, CDR2 YFSETQ. The CDR3 runs 13 residues. This chain's CDR3 is CASSSGTEEPQYF. The CDR3 DNA follows: TGCGCCAGCAGCTCCGGGACAGAAGAGCCCCAGTACTTC.

The gene calls are TRBV15 and TRBJ1-6; tentative D call: TRBD1 (5 bases). V was trimmed by 6 bases and J by 7 bases, leaving 13 bases between them. The CDR3 loop spans 14 amino acids. The germline gives CDR1 LNHNV, CDR2 YYDKDF (reference sequence). Written as DNA, the CDR3 is TGTGCCACCAGGGATGGACATCCAAATTCACCCCTCCACTTT. Protein: CATRDGHPNSPLHF.

This chain connects TRBV12-3 or TRBV12-4 to TRBJ2-2; TRBD2 is a possible D gene (7 bases). CDR3 length: 18 residues. Trimming stripped 6 bases from V and 1 base from J, with 21 bases between. The CDR3 nucleotides read TGTGCCAGCAGGTTAAAATGGGGGGGCCCAATGAACACCGGGGAGCTGTTTTTT. As protein: CASRLKWGGPMNTGELFF.

This clonotype has a count of ten or more. This chain connects TRBV7-9 to TRBJ2-1, with D tentatively TRBD1 (6 bases). The germline V and J ends were trimmed by 5 bases and 5 bases, with 25 bases remaining between them. CDR3 length: 18 residues. Germline CDR1 and CDR2: SEHNR and FQNEAQ (reference sequence). CDR3 amino acids: CASSVHLWQGLEDNEQFF. The CDR3 nucleotides read TGTGCCAGCAGCGTTCACTTATGGCAGGGGCTAGAGGACAATGAGCAGTTCTTC.

Note on this clonotype: This sequence may be a read error, since a much larger clone differs from it by one base. The chain employs TRBV13 and TRBJ2-2; TRBD1 or TRBD2 may be the D gene (5 bases each). This CDR3 spans 15 amino acids. The V gene lost 5 bases and the J gene lost 5 bases, with 15 bases spanning the gap. Per the germline V gene, CDR1 is PRHDT and CDR2 is FYEKMQ (reference sequence). In DNA form, the CDR3 reads TGTGCCAGCAGCCGCCGGGACCTAGTGACCGGGGAGCTGTTTTTT. Translation gives CASSRRDLVTGELFF.

This chain links TRBV20-1 with TRBJ2-2; possibly TRBD2 for D (6 bases). The V gene lost 6 bases and the J gene lost 3 bases, with 11 bases spanning the gap. CDR3 length: 13 amino acids. Germline assignment: CDR1 DFQATT and CDR2 SNEGSKA (reference sequence). Written as DNA, the CDR3 is TGCAGTGCCAAGGGACTTTACACCGGGGAGCTGTTTTTT. It translates to CSAKGLYTGELFF.

This clonotype has more than one count but fewer than ten. This chain uses TRBV5-6 with TRBJ2-1; maybe TRBD2 (6 bases). The ends were cut back, 1 base at V and 7 bases at J, with 15 bases in the middle. CDR3 length: 15 residues. Germline values: CDR1 SGHDT, CDR2 YYEEEE. Written as DNA, the CDR3 is TGTGCCAGCAGCTTGAGGCTAGCGTTTGGTAATGAGCAGTTCTTC. Residues: CASSLRLAFGNEQFF.

The chain employs TRBV7-9 and TRBJ2-1; no clear D gene. The length of the CDR3 is 12 residues. CDR1 is SEHNR and CDR2 is FQNEAQ in the germline V gene (reference sequence). With 3 bases removed from V and 9 bases from J, the gap between germline ends came to 9 bases. The CDR3: CASSFGRTEQFF. The CDR3 DNA is TGTGCCAGCAGCTTTGGGCGCACTGAGCAGTTCTTC.